This T cell receptor (beta chain) was found in a study of shared clonotypes between healthy human individuals. The method was immunoSEQ multiplex PCR; TCRdb's version includes in-frame clones alone and lacks a portion of them. Of under 2,500,000 clones listed, 90% to 97% are singletons. CD4+ cells were split into CD45RA+ naive and CD45RA-negative memory subsets. The CDR3 totals 16 residues. V lost 4 bases to trimming and J lost 7 bases; unmatched junction nucleotides: 11. CDR1 and CDR2 from the germline V gene are PRHDT and FYEKMQ (reference sequence). The sequence came from a man younger than 35 in good health. The specimen was naive CD4+ T cells sorted from blood. The subset denotes: CD45RA+ positively selected. The chain joins TRBV13 to TRBJ2-3; TRBD2 matches at 10 bases. CDR3 loop: CASSSSAASGRNTQYF. In nucleotides, the CDR3 is TGTGCCAGCAGCTCCTCCGCGGCTAGCGGGAGAAATACGCAGTATTTT.